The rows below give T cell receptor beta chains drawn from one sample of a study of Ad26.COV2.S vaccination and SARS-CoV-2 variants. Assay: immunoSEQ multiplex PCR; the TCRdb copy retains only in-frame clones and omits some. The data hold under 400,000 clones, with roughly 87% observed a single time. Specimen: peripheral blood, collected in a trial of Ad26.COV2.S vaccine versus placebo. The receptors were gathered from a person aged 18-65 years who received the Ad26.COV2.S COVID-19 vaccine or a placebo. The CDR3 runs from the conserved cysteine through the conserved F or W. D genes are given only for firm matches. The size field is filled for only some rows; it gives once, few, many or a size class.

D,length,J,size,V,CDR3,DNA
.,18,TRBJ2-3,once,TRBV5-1,CASSSIPGSERITDTQYF,TGCGCCAGCAGCTCGATACCGGGATCTGAAAGAATCACAGATACGCAGTATTTT
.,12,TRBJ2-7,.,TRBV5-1,CASSLSGYEQYF,TGCGCCAGCAGCTTGTCGGGTTACGAGCAGTACTTC
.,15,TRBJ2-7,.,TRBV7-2,CASSRPRVGTYEQYF,TGTGCCAGCAGCCGCCCCAGGGTAGGGACCTACGAGCAGTACTTC
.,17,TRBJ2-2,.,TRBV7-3,CASSQKDGSPNTGELFF,TGTGCCAGCAGCCAGAAAGATGGCAGCCCAAACACCGGGGAGCTGTTTTTT
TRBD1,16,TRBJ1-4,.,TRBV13,CASSSGGAGGGEKLFF,TGTGCCAGCAGCTCGGGAGGGGCAGGGGGCGGTGAAAAACTGTTTTTT
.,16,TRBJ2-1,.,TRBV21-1,CASSGQGLQRNNEQFF,TGTGCCAGCAGCGGTCAGGGACTCCAGCGAAACAATGAGCAGTTCTTC
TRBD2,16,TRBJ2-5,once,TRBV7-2,CASSLVAGAHQETQYF,TGTGCCAGCAGCTTGGTAGCGGGGGCACACCAAGAGACCCAGTACTTC
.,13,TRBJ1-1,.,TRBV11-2,CASSLVQVGEAFF,TGTGCCAGCAGCTTAGTGCAGGTTGGGGAAGCTTTCTTT
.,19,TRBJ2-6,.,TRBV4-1,CASSLRVRGGTSGANVLTF,TGCGCCAGCAGCCTACGTGTTAGGGGGGGAACCTCTGGGGCCAACGTCCTGACTTTC
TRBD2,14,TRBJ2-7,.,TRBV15,CATSRLGGYYEQYF,TGTGCCACCAGCCGACTGGGGGGGTACTACGAGCAGTACTTC
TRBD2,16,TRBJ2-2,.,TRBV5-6,CASSLNPGGLTGELFF,TGTGCCAGCAGCTTGAATCCGGGGGGGCTCACCGGGGAGCTGTTTTTT
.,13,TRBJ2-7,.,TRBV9,CASSPITSGEQYF,TGTGCCAGCAGCCCTATTACAAGCGGCGAGCAGTACTTC
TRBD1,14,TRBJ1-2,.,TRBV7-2,CASSRDSSNYGYTF,TGTGCCAGCAGCCGGGACAGCTCTAACTATGGCTACACCTTC
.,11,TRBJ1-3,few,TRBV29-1,CSVISGNTIYF,TGCAGCGTGATCTCTGGAAACACCATATATTTT